Following are 4 T cell receptor beta chains from one sample sequenced in a study of PD-1 blockade in classical Hodgkin lymphoma. Noted time point: newly diagnosed, previously untreated cHL patient sample. PBMCs were thawed, and CD8+ T cells were then isolated from them by magnetic negative selection. The method was immunoSEQ multiplex PCR; TCRdb's version includes in-frame clones alone and lacks a portion of them. This table holds some 15,000 clones, about 90% found once. The sequencing input was CD8+ T cells from blood. The receptors derive from a human donor with classical Hodgkin lymphoma.

The gene calls are TRBV13 and TRBJ1-1; tentative D call: TRBD1 (6 bases). The germline V gene encodes CDR1 PRHDT and CDR2 FYEKMQ (reference sequence). This CDR3 has 14 amino acids. V was clipped by 7 bases and J by 7 bases, with 19 bases between them. The CDR3 loop reads CASIIRGALSEAFF. CDR3 sequence (DNA): TGTGCCAGCATCATACGGGGGGCCCTGAGTGAAGCTTTCTTT.

V and J are TRBV28 and TRBJ1-5; no firm D call. Germline V gene data show CDR1 as MDHEN and CDR2 as SYDVKM. Trimming cost V 3 bases and J 7 bases, with 16 bases left between them. The CDR3 consists of 15 residues. The CDR3 is CASSFRARGFQPQHF. CDR3 bases: TGTGCCAGCAGTTTTAGGGCGCGAGGGTTCCAGCCCCAGCATTTT.

V and J are TRBV13 and TRBJ1-1; no reliable D call. The germline gives CDR1 PRHDT, CDR2 FYEKMQ (reference sequence). Trimming removed 1 base from V and 1 base from J, with 10 bases in between. The CDR3 extends over 15 amino acids. CDR3 DNA: TGTGCCAGCAGCTTAGTCTGGGCAGGGAACACTGAAGCTTTCTTT. Translating gives CASSLVWAGNTEAFF.

This rearrangement joins TRBV10-3 to TRBJ2-5; D remains unclear. Matching the DNA end better, TRBJ2-7 makes the J call doubtful. Germline V gene lookup returns CDR1 ENHRY and CDR2 SYGVKD. The CDR3 covers 14 residues. CDR3 protein: CAISGVQEVYEQYF. CDR3 DNA sequence: TGTGCCATCAGTGGAGTCCAAGAGGTTTACGAGCAGTACTTC.